The source of this TCR beta chain is a study of T cells in Graves' hyperthyroidism and ophthalmopathy. Amplification of TCR beta CDR3 regions was performed using RNA transcripts as template. Primed by the HTBI set, a first-round RT-PCR was run on the TCR CDR3. TCRdb reprocessed the multiplex PCR reads via MiXCR and lists one record per CDR3 protein. This sample has approximately 380,000 distinct CDR3 sequences, with roughly 19% found just once. Orbital computed tomography, thyroid ultrasound, serum thyroxine and TRAb, and clinical symptoms together informed the diagnoses. Trimming removed 7 bases from V and 2 bases from J, with 15 bases in between. The CDR3 totals 14 residues.

This TCR was recovered from a woman aged 18-29 years with Graves' hyperthyroidism. V is TRBV12-3 or TRBV12-4 and J is TRBJ2-7; no clear D gene. The specimen sequenced was blood. This chain's CDR3 is CASTPSPGAYEQYF. The CDR3 coding sequence is TGTGCCAGCACCCCATCACCCGGTGCCTACGAGCAGTACTTC.